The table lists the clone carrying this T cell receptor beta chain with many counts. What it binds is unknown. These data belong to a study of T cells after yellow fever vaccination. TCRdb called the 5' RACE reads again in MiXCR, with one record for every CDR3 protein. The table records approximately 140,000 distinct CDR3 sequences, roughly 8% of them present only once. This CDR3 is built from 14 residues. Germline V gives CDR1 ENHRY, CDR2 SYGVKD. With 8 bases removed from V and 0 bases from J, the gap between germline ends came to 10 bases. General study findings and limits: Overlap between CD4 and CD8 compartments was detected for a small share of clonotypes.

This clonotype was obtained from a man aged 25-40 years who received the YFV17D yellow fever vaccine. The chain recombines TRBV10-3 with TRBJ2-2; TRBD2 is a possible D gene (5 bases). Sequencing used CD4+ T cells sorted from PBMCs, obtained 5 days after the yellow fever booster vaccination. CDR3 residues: CAISRATNTGELFF. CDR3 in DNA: TGTGCCATCTCGCGGGCAACGAACACCGGGGAGCTGTTTTTT.